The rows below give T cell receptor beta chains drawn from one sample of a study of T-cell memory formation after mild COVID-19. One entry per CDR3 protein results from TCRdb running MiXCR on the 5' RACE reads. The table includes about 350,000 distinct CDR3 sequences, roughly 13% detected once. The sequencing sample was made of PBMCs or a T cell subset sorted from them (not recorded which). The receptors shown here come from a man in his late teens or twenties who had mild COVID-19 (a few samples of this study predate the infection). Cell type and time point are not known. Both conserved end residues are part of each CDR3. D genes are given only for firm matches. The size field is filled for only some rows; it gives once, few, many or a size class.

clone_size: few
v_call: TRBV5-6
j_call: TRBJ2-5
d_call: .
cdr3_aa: CASSLGWDETQYF
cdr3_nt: TGTGCCAGCAGCTTGGGTTGGGACGAGACCCAGTACTTC

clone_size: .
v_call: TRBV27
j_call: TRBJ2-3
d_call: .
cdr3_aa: CASSLTWGATDTQYF
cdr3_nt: TGTGCCAGCAGTTTGACCTGGGGGGCGACAGATACGCAGTATTTT

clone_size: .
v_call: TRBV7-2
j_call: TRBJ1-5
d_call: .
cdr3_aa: CASSSGGTSNQPQHF
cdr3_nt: TGTGCCAGCAGCTCGGGGGGGACTAGCAATCAGCCCCAGCATTTT

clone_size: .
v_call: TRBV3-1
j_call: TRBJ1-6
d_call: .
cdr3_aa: CASRRTGLYNSPLHF
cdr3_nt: TGTGCCAGCCGAAGAACGGGGCTGTATAATTCACCCCTCCACTTT

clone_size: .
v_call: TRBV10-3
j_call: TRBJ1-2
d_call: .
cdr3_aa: CAIRGTSADGYTF
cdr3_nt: TGTGCCATCAGGGGCACCAGCGCCGATGGCTACACCTTC

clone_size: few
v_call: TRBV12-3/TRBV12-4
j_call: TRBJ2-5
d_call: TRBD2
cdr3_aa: CASSPYGGAEETQYF
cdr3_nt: TGTGCCAGCAGTCCGTACGGGGGGGCGGAAGAGACCCAGTACTTC

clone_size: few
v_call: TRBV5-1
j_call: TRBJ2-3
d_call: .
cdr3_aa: CASSLATRGSTDTQYF
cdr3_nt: TGCGCCAGCAGCTTGGCCACCCGGGGGAGCACAGATACGCAGTATTTT

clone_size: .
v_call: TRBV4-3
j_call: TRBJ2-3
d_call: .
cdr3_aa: CASSQAARGSGTQYF
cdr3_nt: TGCGCCAGCAGCCAAGCGGCAAGGGGATCCGGTACGCAGTATTTT

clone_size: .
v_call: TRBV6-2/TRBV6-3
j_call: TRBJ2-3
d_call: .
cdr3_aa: CASSPLDSGSTDTQYF
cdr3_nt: TGTGCCAGCAGCCCCCTGGACTCCGGCAGCACAGATACGCAGTATTTT

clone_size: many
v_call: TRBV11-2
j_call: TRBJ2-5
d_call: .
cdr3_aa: CASSTARGWETQYF
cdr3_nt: TGTGCCAGCAGCACCGCTAGAGGGTGGGAGACCCAGTACTTC

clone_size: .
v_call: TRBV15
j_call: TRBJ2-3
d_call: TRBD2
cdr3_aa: CATSWGLAGGTDTQYF
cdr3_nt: TGTGCCACCAGCTGGGGACTAGCGGGGGGCACAGATACGCAGTATTTT

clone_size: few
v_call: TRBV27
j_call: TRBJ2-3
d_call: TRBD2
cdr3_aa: CASRASGAQATQYF
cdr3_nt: TGTGCCAGCAGGGCTAGCGGGGCTCAGGCTACGCAGTATTTT

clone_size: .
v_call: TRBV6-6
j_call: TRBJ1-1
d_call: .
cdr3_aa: CASNGMDGTNTEAFF
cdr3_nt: TGTGCCAGCAACGGAATGGACGGAACGAACACTGAAGCTTTCTTT

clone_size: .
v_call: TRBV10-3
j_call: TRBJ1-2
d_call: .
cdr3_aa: CAISESWPDYGYTF
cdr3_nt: TGTGCCATCAGTGAGTCTTGGCCGGACTATGGCTACACCTTC

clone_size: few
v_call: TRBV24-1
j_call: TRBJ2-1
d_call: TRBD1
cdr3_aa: CATSATGGRNEQFF
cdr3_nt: TGTGCCACCAGTGCCACAGGGGGGAGGAATGAGCAGTTCTTC

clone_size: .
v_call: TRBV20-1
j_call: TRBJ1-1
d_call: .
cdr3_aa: CSARVHWGNTEAFF
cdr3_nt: TGCAGTGCTAGAGTTCACTGGGGAAACACTGAAGCTTTCTTT

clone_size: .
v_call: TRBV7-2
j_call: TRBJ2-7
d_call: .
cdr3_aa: CASSPDAGTRGVEQYF
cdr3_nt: TGTGCCAGCAGCCCAGACGCCGGGACAAGAGGTGTTGAGCAGTACTTC

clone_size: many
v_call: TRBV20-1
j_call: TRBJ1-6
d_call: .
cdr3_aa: CSAIQSSYNSPLHF
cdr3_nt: TGCAGTGCTATACAGAGCTCCTATAATTCACCCCTCCACTTT

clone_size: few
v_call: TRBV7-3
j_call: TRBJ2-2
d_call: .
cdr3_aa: CASSFLPRTGELFF
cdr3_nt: TGTGCCAGCAGCTTCCTCCCCCGCACCGGGGAGCTGTTTTTT

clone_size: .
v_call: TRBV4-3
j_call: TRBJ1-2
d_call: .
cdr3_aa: CASSQDLGGANYGYTF
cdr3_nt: TGCGCCAGCAGCCAAGATTTAGGGGGGGCTAACTATGGCTACACCTTC

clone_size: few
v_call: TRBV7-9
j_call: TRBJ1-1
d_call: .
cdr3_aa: CASSSVNTEAFF
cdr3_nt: TGTGCCAGCAGTTCCGTGAACACTGAAGCTTTCTTT

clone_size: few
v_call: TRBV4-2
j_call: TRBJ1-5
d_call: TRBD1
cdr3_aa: CASSPPGTGAEPQHF
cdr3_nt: TGTGCCAGCAGCCCTCCCGGGACAGGGGCGGAACCCCAGCATTTT

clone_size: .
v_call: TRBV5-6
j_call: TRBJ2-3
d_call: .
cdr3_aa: CASSFDTAGAWDTQYF
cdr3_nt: TGTGCCAGCAGCTTCGATACGGCGGGGGCGTGGGATACGCAGTATTTT

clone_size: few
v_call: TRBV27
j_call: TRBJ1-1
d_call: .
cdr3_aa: CASKGTGIEAFF
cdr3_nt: TGTGCCAGCAAAGGGACGGGTATTGAAGCTTTCTTT

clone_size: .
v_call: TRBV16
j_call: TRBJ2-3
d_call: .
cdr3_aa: CASIQEGASTDTQYF
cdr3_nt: TGTGCCAGCATCCAGGAGGGGGCTAGCACAGATACGCAGTATTTT

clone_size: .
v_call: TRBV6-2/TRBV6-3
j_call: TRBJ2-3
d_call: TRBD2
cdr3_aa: CASTPRGAGLTDTQYF
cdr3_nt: TGTGCCAGCACCCCCCGGGGAGCGGGACTCACAGATACGCAGTATTTT

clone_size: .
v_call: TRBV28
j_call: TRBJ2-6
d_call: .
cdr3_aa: CASSLITGTGANVLTF
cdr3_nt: TGTGCCAGCAGTTTAATTACAGGGACTGGGGCCAACGTCCTGACTTTC

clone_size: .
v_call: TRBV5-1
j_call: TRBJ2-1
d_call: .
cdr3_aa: CASSFPENNEQFF
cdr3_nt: TGCGCCAGCAGCTTTCCAGAGAACAATGAGCAGTTCTTC

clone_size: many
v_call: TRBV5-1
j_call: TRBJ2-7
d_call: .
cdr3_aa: CASSFMDSSYEQYF
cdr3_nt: TGCGCCAGCAGCTTTATGGACAGCAGCTACGAGCAGTACTTC

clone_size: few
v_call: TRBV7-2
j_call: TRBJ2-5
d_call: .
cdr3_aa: CASSPGWAQETQYF
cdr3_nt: TGTGCCAGCAGCCCGGGGTGGGCCCAAGAGACCCAGTACTTC

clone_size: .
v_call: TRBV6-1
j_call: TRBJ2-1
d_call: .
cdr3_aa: CSSSEALGNEQFF
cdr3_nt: TGTTCCAGCAGTGAAGCGCTCGGGAATGAGCAGTTCTTC

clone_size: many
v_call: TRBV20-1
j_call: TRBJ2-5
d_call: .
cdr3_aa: CSAGASGAETQYF
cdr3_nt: TGCAGTGCGGGGGCTAGTGGGGCCGAGACCCAGTACTTC

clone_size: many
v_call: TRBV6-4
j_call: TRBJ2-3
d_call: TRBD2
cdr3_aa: CASSERGGTDTQYF
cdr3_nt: TGTGCCAGCAGTGAGCGGGGGGGCACAGATACGCAGTATTTT

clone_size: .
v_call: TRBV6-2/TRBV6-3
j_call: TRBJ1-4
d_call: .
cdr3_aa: CASSYPAVRAEKLFF
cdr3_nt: TGTGCCAGCAGTTACCCAGCGGTACGGGCGGAAAAACTGTTTTTT

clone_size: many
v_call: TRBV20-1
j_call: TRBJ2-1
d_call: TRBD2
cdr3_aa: CSAPTSGGANEQFF
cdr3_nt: TGCAGTGCTCCGACTAGCGGGGGGGCTAATGAGCAGTTCTTC

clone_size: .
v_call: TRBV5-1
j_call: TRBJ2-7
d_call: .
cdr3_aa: CASSFSPPGREQYF
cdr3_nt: TGCGCCAGCAGCTTTTCCCCTCCCGGCCGCGAGCAGTACTTC

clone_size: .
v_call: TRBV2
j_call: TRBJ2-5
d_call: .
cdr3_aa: CASSEAGGSETQYF
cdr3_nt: TGTGCCAGCAGTGAAGCGGGGGGCTCAGAGACCCAGTACTTC

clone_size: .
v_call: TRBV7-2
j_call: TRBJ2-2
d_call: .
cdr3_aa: CASSFTTSGVKFGELFF
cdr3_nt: TGTGCCAGCAGCTTCACGACTAGTGGCGTTAAGTTCGGGGAGCTGTTTTTT

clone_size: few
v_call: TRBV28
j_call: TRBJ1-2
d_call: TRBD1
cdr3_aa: CASSLPGQGWDYGYTF
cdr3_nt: TGTGCCAGCAGTTTACCTGGACAGGGCTGGGACTATGGCTACACCTTC

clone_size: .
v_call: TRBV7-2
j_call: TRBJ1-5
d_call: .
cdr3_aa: CASSARQYQPQHF
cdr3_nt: TGTGCCAGCAGCGCCAGACAGTATCAGCCCCAGCATTTT

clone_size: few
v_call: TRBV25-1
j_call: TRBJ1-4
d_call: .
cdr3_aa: CASSDLTEKLFF
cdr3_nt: TGTGCCAGCAGTGATCTAACCGAAAAACTGTTTTTT

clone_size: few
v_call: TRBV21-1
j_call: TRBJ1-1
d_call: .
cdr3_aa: CASSKVRGVWKEDTEAFF
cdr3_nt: TGTGCCAGCAGCAAAGTCCGAGGGGTTTGGAAGGAGGACACTGAAGCTTTCTTT

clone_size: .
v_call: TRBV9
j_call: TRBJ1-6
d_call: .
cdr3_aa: CASSGPVGGGDSPLHF
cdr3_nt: TGTGCCAGCAGCGGACCCGTTGGGGGAGGAGATTCACCCCTCCACTTT

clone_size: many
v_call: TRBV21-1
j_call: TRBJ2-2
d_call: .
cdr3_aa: CASSKEQGNTGELFF
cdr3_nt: TGTGCCAGCAGCAAAGAACAGGGAAACACCGGGGAGCTGTTTTTT

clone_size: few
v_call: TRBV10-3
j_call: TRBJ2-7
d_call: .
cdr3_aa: CAISGSSLLPDHEQYF
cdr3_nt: TGTGCCATCAGTGGGAGCTCTCTACTTCCCGACCACGAGCAGTACTTC

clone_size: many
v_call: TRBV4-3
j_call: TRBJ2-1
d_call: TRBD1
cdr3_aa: CASSPRQGTYNEQFF
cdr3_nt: TGCGCCAGCAGCCCCCGACAGGGGACCTACAATGAGCAGTTCTTC

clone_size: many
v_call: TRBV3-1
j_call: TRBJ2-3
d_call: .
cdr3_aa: CASSSRLVADTQYF
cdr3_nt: TGTGCCAGCAGCAGTCGCCTAGTTGCAGATACGCAGTATTTT

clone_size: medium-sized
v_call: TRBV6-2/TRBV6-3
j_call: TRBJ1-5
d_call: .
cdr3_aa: CASSAGAGNQPQHF
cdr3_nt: TGTGCCAGCAGTGCAGGGGCAGGCAATCAGCCCCAGCATTTT

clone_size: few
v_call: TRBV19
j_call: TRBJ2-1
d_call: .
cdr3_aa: CASSIGSSYNEQFF
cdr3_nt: TGTGCCAGTAGTATAGGGAGCTCCTACAATGAGCAGTTCTTC

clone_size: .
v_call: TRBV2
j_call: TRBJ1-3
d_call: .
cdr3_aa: CASGLTGTGNTIYF
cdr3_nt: TGTGCCAGCGGGCTCACGGGGACTGGAAACACCATATATTTT

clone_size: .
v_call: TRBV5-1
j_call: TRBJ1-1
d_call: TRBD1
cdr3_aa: CASSPRDRINSRAFF
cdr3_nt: TGCGCCAGCAGCCCGAGGGACAGAATTAATTCCAGAGCTTTCTTT

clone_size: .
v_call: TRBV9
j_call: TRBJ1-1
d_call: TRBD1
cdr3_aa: CASRPHGGTGVFTEAFF
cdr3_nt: TGTGCCAGCAGGCCCCACGGGGGGACAGGGGTTTTTACTGAAGCTTTCTTT

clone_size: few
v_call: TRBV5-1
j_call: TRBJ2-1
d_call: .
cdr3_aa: CASSLDGRSSYNEQFF
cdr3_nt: TGCGCCAGCAGCTTGGACGGACGGAGCTCCTACAATGAGCAGTTCTTC

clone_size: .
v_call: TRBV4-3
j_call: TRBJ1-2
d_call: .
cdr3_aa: CASSQDRAVFCTF
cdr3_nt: TGCGCCAGCAGCCAAGATAGGGCCGTATTTTGCACCTTC